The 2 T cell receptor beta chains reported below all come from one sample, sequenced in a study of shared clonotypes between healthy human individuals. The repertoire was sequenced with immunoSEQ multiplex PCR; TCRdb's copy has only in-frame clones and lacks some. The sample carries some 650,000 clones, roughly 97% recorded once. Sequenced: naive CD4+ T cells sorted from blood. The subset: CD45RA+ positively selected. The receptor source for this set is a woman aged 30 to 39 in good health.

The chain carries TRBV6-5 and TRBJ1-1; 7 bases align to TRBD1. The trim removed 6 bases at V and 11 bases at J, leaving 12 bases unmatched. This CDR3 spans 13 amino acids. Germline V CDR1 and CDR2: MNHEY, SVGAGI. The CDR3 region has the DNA TGTGCCAGCAGGGGGACAGCCCAACTAGACGCTTTCTTT. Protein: CASRGTAQLDAFF.

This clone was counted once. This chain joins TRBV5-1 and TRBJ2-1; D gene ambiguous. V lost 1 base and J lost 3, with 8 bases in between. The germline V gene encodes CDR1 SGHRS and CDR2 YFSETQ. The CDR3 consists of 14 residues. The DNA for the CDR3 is TGCGCCAGCAGCTTGTATATTAGCTACAATGAGCAGTTCTTC. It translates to CASSLYISYNEQFF.